Below are 23 T cell receptor beta chains sequenced from a single sample in a study of T cell clonotyping in hematopoietic cell transplantation. Generated by immunoSEQ multiplex PCR, the TCRdb table keeps only in-frame clones and is missing some. Of 15,000 to 20,000 clones listed, 71% are singletons. The sample comprised peripheral blood mononuclear cells. Source of these receptors: a woman between 55 and 75 years old in good health. Some clones in this sample may be carry-over from other donors' samples.

CDR3 region: CASSLGVTGLYEQYF. The CDR3 nucleotides read TGTGCCAGCAGCCTTGGGGTGACAGGCCTCTACGAGCAGTACTTC. The V gene is TRBV7-6, the J gene TRBJ2-7; TRBD1 might be the D (6 bases). Germline V gene lookup returns CDR1 SGHVS and CDR2 FNYEAQ. V dropped 5 bases and J dropped 3 bases, with 17 bases sitting between them. The CDR3 spans 15 residues.

Regarding this clone: A read error may produce the germline difference seen at one junction end. V usage is TRBV30 and J usage is TRBJ2-5, with D perhaps being TRBD1 or TRBD2 (5 bases each). Looked up from germline, CDR1 is GTSNPN and CDR2 is SVGIG (reference sequence). The CDR3 totals 13 residues. CDR3 sequence reads: CAWSRDVQESQYF. CDR3 nucleotides: TGTGCCTGGAGTAGGGACGTCCAAGAGAGCCAGTACTTC.

CDR3 sequence (DNA): TGTGCCTGGAGTCCCGGGGCAGGCCGTGGCTACACCTTC. It yields the protein CAWSPGAGRGYTF. The chain has TRBV30 and TRBJ1-2, with D possibly TRBD1 on 5 matching bases. The V end was cut by 2 bases, the J end by 7 bases, with 14 bases between. The CDR3 is 13 residues long. CDR1 is GTSNPN and CDR2 is SVGIG in the germline V gene (reference sequence).

The V call is TRBV5-6, the J call TRBJ1-5; 10 bases are shared with TRBD1. V lost 4 bases and J lost 1; bases outside the gene matches: 2. CDR3 length equals 15 residues. Germline CDR1 is SGHDT and CDR2 is YYEEEE. The CDR3 protein is CASSRDRGSNQPQHF. CDR3 nucleotides: TGTGCCAGCAGCAGGGACAGGGGAAGCAATCAGCCCCAGCATTTT.

This chain joins TRBV30 and TRBJ1-6, with D unclear. Per germline, CDR1 GTSNPN and CDR2 SVGIG (reference sequence). V was clipped by 0 bases and J by 8 bases, with 8 bases between them. The CDR3 length is 13 residues. The CDR3 bases are TGTGCCTGGAGTGTGCAGGAGTATTCACCCCTCCACTTT. It is translated as CAWSVQEYSPLHF. The variable domain in full, completed from reference TRBV30 and TRBJ1-6, reads SQTIHQWPATLVQPVGSPLSLECTVEGTSNPNLYWYRQAAGRGLQLLFYSVGIGQISSEVPQNLSASRPQDRQFILSSKKLLLSDSGFYLCAWSVQEYSPLHFGNGTRLTVT.

The table lists this clone with a few counts. V is TRBV28 and J is TRBJ2-5; 10 nucleotides align to TRBD1. The CDR3 has 16 amino acids. Per germline, CDR1 MDHEN and CDR2 SYDVKM. After removal of 2 bases from V and 2 bases from J, the junction contained 5 bases not matched to a gene. CDR3 loop: CASSLTGTGEQETQYF. CDR3 sequence (DNA): TGTGCCAGCAGTTTAACAGGGACAGGGGAACAAGAGACCCAGTACTTC.

A word on this clone: At the DNA level, this CDR3 is encoded by other sequences in the same sample as well. This chain joins TRBV19 and TRBJ2-3, with D unclear. The CDR3 spans 13 residues. Germline V gene data show CDR1 as LNHDA and CDR2 as SQIVND (reference sequence). The ends were cut back, 4 bases at V and 0 bases at J, with 5 bases in the middle. In DNA, the CDR3 is TGTGCCAGTAGTAAGACTAGCACAGATACGCAGTATTTT. This gives the protein CASSKTSTDTQYF.

The chain couples TRBV7-9 to TRBJ2-7; D remains unclear. V gave up 5 bases and J gave up 5 bases, with 13 bases separating them. The CDR3 covers 13 residues. Germline-derived CDR1 and CDR2 are SEHNR and FQNEAQ (reference sequence). CDR3 in DNA: TGTGCCAGCAGCCCTCGATCCCGGGACGAGCAGTACTTC. This sequence encodes CASSPRSRDEQYF.

V is TRBV29-1 and J is TRBJ1-1, with D hard to call. Germline V CDR1 and CDR2: SQVTM, ANQGSEA. The CDR3 loop spans 12 amino acids. V gave up 5 bases and J gave up 5 bases, with 12 bases separating them. For the CDR3, the DNA is TGCAGCGTTCTGGACGGAGGTACTGAAGCTTTCTTT. This gives the protein CSVLDGGTEAFF.

The rearrangement uses TRBV4-3 and TRBJ1-3; 7 bases are shared with TRBD1. V was pared by 1 base and J by 0 bases, with 0 bases of the junction left unmatched. Germline V CDR1 and CDR2: LGHNA, YSLEER. CDR3 length: 15 residues. CDR3 protein: CASSQGTGSGNTIYF. For the CDR3, the DNA is TGCGCCAGCAGCCAAGGGACAGGCTCTGGAAACACCATATATTTT.

The chain combines TRBV9 with TRBJ2-7; TRBD1 matches 10 bases. Losses at the gene ends were 0 bases for V and 4 bases for J; bases not matched to a gene: 4. This CDR3 spans 15 amino acids. Germline V gene lookup returns CDR1 SGDLS and CDR2 YYNGEE. The CDR3 DNA sequence: TGTGCCAGCAGCGTAGCGACAGGGGGCCTGTACGAGCAGTACTTC. Translated, it gives CASSVATGGLYEQYF.

The rearrangement joins TRBV4-1 to TRBJ2-7, with D maybe TRBD1 (6 bases). V was clipped by 4 bases and J by 3 bases, with 19 bases between them. Germline V gene lookup returns CDR1 MGHRA and CDR2 YSYEKL. The CDR3 extends over 16 amino acids. Here the CDR3 reads CASSRPTVQGDYEQYF. In nucleotides, the CDR3 is TGCGCCAGCAGCCGACCGACCGTACAGGGAGACTACGAGCAGTACTTC.

The V gene is TRBV6-5, the J gene TRBJ1-1, with 8 bases matching TRBD1. Germline CDR1 MNHEY, CDR2 SVGAGI. CDR3 size: 15 residues. After removal of 4 bases from V and 6 bases from J, the junction contained 10 bases not matched to a gene. This chain's CDR3 is CASSLGQGAFAEAFF. Here the CDR3 DNA reads TGTGCCAGCAGTTTGGGCCAGGGGGCCTTCGCTGAAGCTTTCTTT.

This clone was detected a few times. The chain links TRBV9 to TRBJ2-7; 11 bases are shared with TRBD2. The J segment lost 5 bases and the V segment lost 0 bases, leaving 4 bases of the junction unmatched. The CDR3 consists of 15 residues. The V gene's germline CDR1 is SGDLS and CDR2 YYNGEE. The CDR3, as DNA: TGTGCCAGCAGCGTAGGAACTAGCGGGAGTGACGAGCAGTACTTC. Translated, it gives CASSVGTSGSDEQYF.

The chain joins TRBV4-1 to TRBJ1-2; no clear D gene. Trimming took 2 bases from V and 2 from J, leaving 15 bases between them. Germline CDR1 is MGHRA and CDR2 is YSYEKL. The CDR3 consists of 16 residues. This CDR3 is CASSQPSLGRNYGYTF. For the CDR3, the DNA is TGCGCCAGCAGCCAACCCTCGCTCGGCAGAAACTATGGCTACACCTTC.

The chain combines TRBV19 with TRBJ1-5; tentatively, D is TRBD1 (6 bases). Deletions cut 5 bases from V and 4 bases from J, with 9 bases between. Per germline, CDR1 LNHDA and CDR2 SQIVND (reference sequence). The CDR3 is 13 residues long. The CDR3 is CASSDRTNQPQHF. CDR3 DNA: TGTGCCAGTAGTGACAGGACTAATCAGCCCCAGCATTTT.

This chain joins TRBV9 and TRBJ2-1; the D gene could be TRBD1 or TRBD2 (6 bases each). V was shortened by 0 bases and J by 12 bases, with 16 bases between the two germline ends. The germline V gene encodes CDR1 SGDLS and CDR2 YYNGEE. The CDR3 has 14 amino acids. In nucleotides, the CDR3 is TGTGCCAGCAGCGTAGCCAGGGGCCTGGGAGGGCAGTTCTTC. Its protein is CASSVARGLGGQFF.

The V call is TRBV5-1, the J call TRBJ2-6; no reliable D call. The germline V gene encodes CDR1 SGHRS and CDR2 YFSETQ. The CDR3 has 17 amino acids. Between the trimmed V and J ends, which lost 0 bases and 1 base, there was a span of 11 bases. The CDR3 DNA reads TGCGCCAGCAGCTTGGAAGGCATCTTATCTGGGGCCAACGTCCTGACTTTC. This codes for CASSLEGILSGANVLTF.

The chain carries TRBV19 and TRBJ2-3; D uncertain. The CDR3 spans 13 residues. V lost 4 bases, J lost 6 bases, and 11 bases lay in between. Germline V gene sequence: CDR1 LNHDA, CDR2 SQIVND (reference sequence). CDR3 bases: TGTGCCAGTAGTAGATCCCCCCGCGATACGCAGTATTTT. It translates to CASSRSPRDTQYF.

The chain is built from TRBV18 and TRBJ2-7; D is uncertain. Trimming shortened V by 3 bases and J by 6 bases, and 9 bases separated the two germline ends. Germline V gene lookup returns CDR1 KGHSH and CDR2 LQKENI. The CDR3 consists of 12 residues. CDR3: CASSPEMVEQYF. The CDR3 DNA follows: TGTGCCAGCTCACCCGAAATGGTCGAGCAGTACTTC.

V gene TRBV5-6 combines with J gene TRBJ1-5, with D possibly matching TRBD1 (5 bases). In germline, CDR1 is SGHDT, CDR2 YYEEEE. V dropped 1 base and J dropped 0 bases, with 11 bases sitting between them. The CDR3 has 16 amino acids. The CDR3 coding sequence is TGTGCCAGCAGCTTGCATACAGGTCATAGCAATCAGCCCCAGCATTTT. It specifies CASSLHTGHSNQPQHF.

This chain uses TRBV29-1 with TRBJ2-2; 12 nucleotides agree with TRBD2. Germline V gene lookup returns CDR1 SQVTM and CDR2 ANQGSEA. Trimming removed 4 bases from V and 4 bases from J; junction bases left unmatched: 4. This CDR3 comprises 15 residues. CDR3 DNA: TGCAGCGTTGTACTAGCGGGAGGTTTCACCGGGGAGCTGTTTTTT. It encodes CSVVLAGGFTGELFF.

The V call is TRBV20-1, the J call TRBJ2-5, with D uncertain. This CDR3 is 11 amino acids long. Trimming took off 6 bases at V and 1 base at J, with 6 bases between the two ends. Germline assignment: CDR1 DFQATT and CDR2 SNEGSKA (reference sequence). CDR3: CSALPQETQYF. The CDR3 nucleotides are TGCAGTGCCTTACCCCAAGAGACCCAGTACTTC.